The present T cell receptor (beta chain) was sequenced within a study of OX40 agonist ivuxolimab in advanced cancers. Study summary: Dose-escalation subjects each had hepatocellular carcinoma, melanoma, renal cell or head and neck cancer.

Sequenced by immunoSEQ multiplex PCR; TCRdb stores in-frame clones only, minus some. The sample contains some 50,000 clones, roughly four fifths of which appear only once. Notes on the study in general: Determination of antigen specificity was not performed for the expanded peripheral T cells.

V was pared by 2 bases and J by 7 bases, with 9 bases of the junction left unmatched. The CDR3 has 16 residues. Germline CDR1 SGHDT, CDR2 YYEEEE. This clone appeared a single time. The antigen is not known. This same CDR3 is encoded by further DNA sequences in the sample. This specimen consisted of CD4+ or CD8+ T cells sorted from blood, obtained in a trial of the OX40 agonist ivuxolimab. This clonotype was sampled from an adult with an advanced solid tumor such as melanoma, head and neck, liver or kidney cancer. The chain recombines TRBV5-6 with TRBJ2-4; 10 nucleotides agree with TRBD2. The CDR3 reads CASSFLAGAGGNIQYF. CDR3 nucleotide sequence: TGTGCCAGCAGCTTCCTAGCGGGGGCAGGGGGGAACATTCAGTACTTC.